This is a list of T cell receptor beta chains from one sample in a study of a mutant IDH1 vaccine in newly diagnosed glioma. This table comes from immunoSEQ multiplex PCR, and its TCRdb copy is limited to in-frame clones, with some not included. The table lists 40,000 or so clones, 65% to 85% of them singletons. The antigens of these receptors remain unknown. The starting material was PBMCs, obtained from a glioma patient whose treatment included an IDH1 peptide vaccine. These receptors originate from a woman under 30 with glioma. Some clones in this sample may be carry-over from other donors' samples. CDR3s include the opening cysteine and the closing phenylalanine or tryptophan. D genes are given only for firm matches. Rows give clone size only sometimes, using once, few, many, or a class for an expanded clone.

TRBJ2-1 | - | - | TRBV10-3 | CAISVTGQNNEQFF | TGTGCCATCAGTGTGACTGGACAGAACAATGAGCAGTTCTTC
TRBJ2-2 | - | once | TRBV6-1 | CASRPTGNTGELFF | TGTGCCAGCAGGCCGACTGGGAACACCGGGGAGCTGTTTTTT
TRBJ2-5 | TRBD2 | - | TRBV11-2 | CASSLGTSGGPGETQYF | TGTGCCAGCAGCCTGGGGACTAGCGGGGGGCCCGGGGAGACCCAGTACTTC
TRBJ1-2 | - | - | TRBV14 | CASSQDFYGYTF | TGTGCCAGCAGCCAGGATTTCTATGGCTACACCTTC
TRBJ2-3 | - | - | TRBV7-9 | CASSLGPSERDTQYF | TGTGCCAGCAGCTTAGGTCCATCCGAGAGAGATACGCAGTATTTT
TRBJ1-2 | TRBD1 | few | TRBV4-1 | CASSQTGEKTLSF | TGCGCCAGCAGCCAGACAGGGGAGAAGACTCTATCTTTC
TRBJ1-3 | - | - | TRBV6-6 | CASSYRIEGTIYF | TGTGCCAGCAGTTACAGAATTGAGGGCACCATATATTTT
TRBJ2-6 | TRBD1 | - | TRBV5-4 | CASSGTGQHSGANVLTF | TGTGCCAGCAGCGGGACGGGACAGCACTCTGGGGCCAACGTCCTGACTTTC
TRBJ2-1 | - | - | TRBV4-1 | CASSQRGEGDIYNEQFF | TGCGCCAGCAGCCAAAGAGGAGAAGGGGACATCTACAATGAGCAGTTCTTC
TRBJ2-1 | TRBD2 | - | TRBV5-6 | CASSYPGLAGYNEQFF | TGTGCCAGCAGCTATCCGGGACTAGCGGGGTACAATGAGCAGTTCTTC
TRBJ2-7 | - | - | TRBV5-6 | CASSLAYGASDEQYF | TGTGCCAGCAGCTTGGCCTACGGGGCTAGCGACGAGCAGTACTTC
TRBJ2-7 | TRBD1 | - | TRBV5-1 | CASRRTGQNYEQYF | TGCGCCAGCAGACGGACAGGGCAGAACTACGAGCAGTACTTC
TRBJ2-7 | - | - | TRBV2 | CASSAGYEQYF | TGTGCCAGCAGTGCGGGGTACGAGCAGTACTTC
TRBJ2-7 | TRBD2 | few | TRBV5-1 | CASSSGLAGALGEQYF | TGCGCCAGCAGCTCGGGACTAGCGGGAGCCTTGGGCGAGCAGTACTTC
TRBJ2-1 | - | - | TRBV5-1 | CASSLVGGNEQFF | TGCGCCAGCAGCTTAGTAGGGGGCAATGAGCAGTTCTTC
TRBJ1-5 | - | - | TRBV23-1 | CASSQSSRNQPQHF | TGCGCCAGCAGTCAATCGAGCCGCAATCAGCCCCAGCATTTT
TRBJ2-6 | - | - | TRBV5-1 | CASSLAGANVLTF | TGCGCCAGCAGCCTTGCTGGGGCCAACGTCCTGACTTTC
TRBJ2-3 | - | - | TRBV7-9 | CASSLTDTQYF | TGTGCCAGCAGCTTGACGGATACGCAGTATTTT
TRBJ2-7 | - | few | TRBV6-1 | CASSEAGTPSYEQYF | TGTGCCAGCAGTGAAGCGGGGACCCCCTCCTACGAGCAGTACTTC